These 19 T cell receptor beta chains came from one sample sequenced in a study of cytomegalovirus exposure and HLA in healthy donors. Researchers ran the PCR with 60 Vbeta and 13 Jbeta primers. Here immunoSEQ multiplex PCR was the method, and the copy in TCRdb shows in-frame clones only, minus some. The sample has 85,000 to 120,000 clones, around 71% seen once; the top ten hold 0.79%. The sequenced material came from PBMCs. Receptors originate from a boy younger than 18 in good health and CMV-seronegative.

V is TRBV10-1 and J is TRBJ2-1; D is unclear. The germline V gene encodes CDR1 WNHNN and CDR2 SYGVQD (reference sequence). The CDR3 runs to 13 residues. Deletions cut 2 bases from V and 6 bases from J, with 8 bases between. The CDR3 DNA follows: TGCGCCAGCAGTGAGAAGGCAGGCAATGAGCAGTTCTTC. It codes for CASSEKAGNEQFF.

CDR3 DNA sequence: TGTGCCAGCAAGATGACAGGCGTCTCTGGAAACACCATATATTTT. Residues: CASKMTGVSGNTIYF. The J gene is TRBJ1-3, the V gene TRBV2; TRBD1 is a possible D gene (6 bases). Per the germline V gene, CDR1 is SNHLY and CDR2 is FYNNEI. The V end was cut by 7 bases, the J end by 0 bases, with 13 bases between. CDR3 length: 15 residues.

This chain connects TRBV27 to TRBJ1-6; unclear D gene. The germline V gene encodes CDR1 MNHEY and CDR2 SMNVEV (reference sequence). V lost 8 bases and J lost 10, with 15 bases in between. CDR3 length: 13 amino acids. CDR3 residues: CASSPFLSSPLHF. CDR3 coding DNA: TGTGCCAGCTCTCCTTTCCTTAGCTCACCCCTCCACTTT.

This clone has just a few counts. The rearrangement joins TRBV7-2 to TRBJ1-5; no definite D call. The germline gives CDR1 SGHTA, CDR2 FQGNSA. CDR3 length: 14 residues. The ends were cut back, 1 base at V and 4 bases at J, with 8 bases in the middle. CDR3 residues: CASSLGRLNQPQHF. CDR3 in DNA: TGTGCCAGCAGCTTAGGCAGGCTTAATCAGCCCCAGCATTTT. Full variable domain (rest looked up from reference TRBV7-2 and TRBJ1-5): GAGVSQSPSNKVTEKGKDVELRCDPISGHTALYWYRQSLGQGLEFLIYFQGNSAPDKSGLPSDRFSAERTGGSVSTLTIQRTQQEDSAVYLCASSLGRLNQPQHFGDGTRLSIL.

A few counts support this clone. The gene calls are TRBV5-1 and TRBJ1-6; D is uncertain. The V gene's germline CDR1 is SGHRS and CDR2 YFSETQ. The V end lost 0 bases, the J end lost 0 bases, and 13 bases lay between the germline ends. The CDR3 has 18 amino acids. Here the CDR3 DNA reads TGCGCCAGCAGCTTGGGATTGGAGGAAGGCTCCTATAATTCACCCCTCCACTTT. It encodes CASSLGLEEGSYNSPLHF.

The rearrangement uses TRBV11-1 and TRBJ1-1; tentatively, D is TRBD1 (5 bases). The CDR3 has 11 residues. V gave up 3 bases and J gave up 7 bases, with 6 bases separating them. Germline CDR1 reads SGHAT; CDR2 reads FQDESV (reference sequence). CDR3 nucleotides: TGTGCCAGCAGCTTTGACAGTGAAGCTTTCTTT. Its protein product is CASSFDSEAFF. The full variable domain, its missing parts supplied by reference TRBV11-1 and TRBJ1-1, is EAEVAQSPRYKITEKSQAVAFWCDPISGHATLYWYRQILGQGPELLVQFQDESVVDDSQLPKDRFSAERLKGVDSTLKIQPAELGDSAMYLCASSFDSEAFFGQGTRLTVV.

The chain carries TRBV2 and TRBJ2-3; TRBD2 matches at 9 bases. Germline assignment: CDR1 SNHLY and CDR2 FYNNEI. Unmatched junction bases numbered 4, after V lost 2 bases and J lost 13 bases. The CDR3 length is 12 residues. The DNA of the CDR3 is TGTGCCAGCAGTGAACTAGCGGGAAACGAGTATTTT. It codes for CASSELAGNEYF.

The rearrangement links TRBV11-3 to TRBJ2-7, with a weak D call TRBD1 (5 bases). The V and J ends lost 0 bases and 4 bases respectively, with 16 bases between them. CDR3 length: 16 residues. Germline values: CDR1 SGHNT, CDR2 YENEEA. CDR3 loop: CASSLDWGGDGYEQYF. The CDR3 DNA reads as TGTGCCAGCAGCTTAGATTGGGGCGGCGACGGATACGAGCAGTACTTC.

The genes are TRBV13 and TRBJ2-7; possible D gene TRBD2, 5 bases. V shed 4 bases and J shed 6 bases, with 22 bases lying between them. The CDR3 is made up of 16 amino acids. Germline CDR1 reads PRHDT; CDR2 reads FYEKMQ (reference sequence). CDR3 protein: CASSSQRTGYHPEQYF. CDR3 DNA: TGTGCCAGCAGCTCGCAACGGACGGGGTACCATCCCGAGCAGTACTTC.

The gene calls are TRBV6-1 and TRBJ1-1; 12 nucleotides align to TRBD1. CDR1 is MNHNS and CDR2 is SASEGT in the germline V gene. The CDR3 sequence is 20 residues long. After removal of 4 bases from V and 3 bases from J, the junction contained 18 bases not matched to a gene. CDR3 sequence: CASSAGTGGRWERQDTEAFF. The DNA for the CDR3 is TGTGCCAGCAGTGCAGGGACAGGGGGCAGATGGGAACGTCAGGACACTGAAGCTTTCTTT.

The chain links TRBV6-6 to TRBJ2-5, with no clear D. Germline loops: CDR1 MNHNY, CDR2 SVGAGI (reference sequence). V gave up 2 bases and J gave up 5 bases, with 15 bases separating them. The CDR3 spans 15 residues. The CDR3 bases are TGTGCCAGCAGTTACCCTAGAGCGAGTGGGGAGACCCAGTACTTC. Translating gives CASSYPRASGETQYF.

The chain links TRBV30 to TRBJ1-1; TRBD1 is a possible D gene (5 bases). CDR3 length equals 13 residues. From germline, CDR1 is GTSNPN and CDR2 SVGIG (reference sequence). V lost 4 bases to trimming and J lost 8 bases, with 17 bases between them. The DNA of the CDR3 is TGTGCCTGGAACGGAGGGGTTCCATACGAAGCTTTCTTT. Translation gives CAWNGGVPYEAFF.

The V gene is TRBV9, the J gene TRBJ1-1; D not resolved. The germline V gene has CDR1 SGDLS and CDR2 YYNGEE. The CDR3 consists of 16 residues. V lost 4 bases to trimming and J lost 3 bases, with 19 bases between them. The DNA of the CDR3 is TGTGCCAGCAGCCCAGTAGATCAACCGACTTACACTGAAGCTTTCTTT. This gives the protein CASSPVDQPTYTEAFF. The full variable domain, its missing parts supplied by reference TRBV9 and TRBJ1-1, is DSGVTQTPKHLITATGQRVTLRCSPRSGDLSVYWYQQSLDQGLQFLIQYYNGEERAKGNILERFSAQQFPDLHSELNLSSLELGDSALYFCASSPVDQPTYTEAFFGQGTRLTVV.

This CDR3 is CSAAATSGSSDTQYF. CDR3 nucleotide sequence: TGCAGCGCCGCCGCGACTAGCGGGAGTTCAGATACGCAGTATTTT. The rearrangement links TRBV29-1 to TRBJ2-3; 12 bases are shared with TRBD2. This CDR3 comprises 15 residues. Germline-derived CDR1 and CDR2 are SQVTM and ANQGSEA. Losses at the gene ends were 7 bases for V and 4 bases for J; bases not matched to a gene: 9.

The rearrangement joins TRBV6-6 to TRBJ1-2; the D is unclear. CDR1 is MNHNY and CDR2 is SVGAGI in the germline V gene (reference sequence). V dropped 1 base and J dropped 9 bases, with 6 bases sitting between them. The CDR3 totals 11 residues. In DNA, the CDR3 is TGTGCCAGCAGTTACTACGACAGCTACACCTTC. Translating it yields CASSYYDSYTF.

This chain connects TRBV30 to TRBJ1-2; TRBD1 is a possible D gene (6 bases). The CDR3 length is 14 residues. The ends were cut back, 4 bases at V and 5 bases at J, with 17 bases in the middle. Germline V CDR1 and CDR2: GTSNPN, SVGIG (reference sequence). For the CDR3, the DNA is TGTGCCTGGACCAGCGGGGGGGCCGGGTATGGCTACACCTTC. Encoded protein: CAWTSGGAGYGYTF.

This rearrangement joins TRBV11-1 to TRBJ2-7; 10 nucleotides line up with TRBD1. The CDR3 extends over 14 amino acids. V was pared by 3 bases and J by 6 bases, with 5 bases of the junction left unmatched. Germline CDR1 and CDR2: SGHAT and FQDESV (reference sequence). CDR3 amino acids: CASSFSGTGVEQYF. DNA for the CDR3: TGTGCCAGCAGCTTCTCCGGGACAGGGGTCGAGCAGTACTTC.

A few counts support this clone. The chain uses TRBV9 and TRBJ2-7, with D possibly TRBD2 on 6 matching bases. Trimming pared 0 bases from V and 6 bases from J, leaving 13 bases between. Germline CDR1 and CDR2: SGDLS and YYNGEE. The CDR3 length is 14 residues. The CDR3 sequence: CASSVEPYGGEQYF. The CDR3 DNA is TGTGCCAGCAGCGTAGAGCCATACGGGGGCGAGCAGTACTTC.

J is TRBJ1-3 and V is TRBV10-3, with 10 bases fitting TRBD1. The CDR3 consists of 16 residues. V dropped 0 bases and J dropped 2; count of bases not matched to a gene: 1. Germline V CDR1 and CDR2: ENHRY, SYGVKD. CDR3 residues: CAISESTGGPGNTIYF. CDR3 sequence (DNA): TGTGCCATCAGTGAGTCGACAGGGGGCCCTGGAAACACCATATATTTT.